These 29 T cell receptor beta chains share one sample of origin, sequenced in a study of T cell repertoires in cytomegalovirus infection. One entry per CDR3 protein, called by TCRdb with MiXCR from the reads. The sample records fewer than 900,000 distinct CDR3 sequences, just under 30% being singletons. These receptors have no known antigen. Sequencing used cultured CD8+ T cells from PBMCs, obtained from culture after CMV antigen stimulation. These receptors were obtained from a human donor in good health (CMV status not recorded). Some clones in this sample may be carry-over from other donors' samples.

The chain joins TRBV7-6 to TRBJ1-4; D not certain. CDR1 is SGHVS, CDR2 FNYEAQ, per germline. The CDR3 consists of 11 residues. V was cut by 8 bases and J by 7 bases, with 8 bases left in between. CDR3 in DNA: TGTGCCAGCCCTAAGGGTGAAAAACTGTTTTTT. This translates into CASPKGEKLFF.

This clonotype has only a few counts. The rearrangement joins TRBV6-5 to TRBJ2-7, with a possible D match to TRBD1 (5 bases). This CDR3 contains 15 residues. CDR1 is MNHEY and CDR2 is SVGAGI in the germline V gene. With 2 bases removed from V and 2 bases from J, the gap between germline ends came to 13 bases. The CDR3 sequence: CASSYHARAAYEQYF. The DNA for the CDR3 is TGTGCCAGCAGTTACCACGCCAGGGCGGCCTACGAGCAGTACTTC.

This chain joins TRBV5-6 and TRBJ2-7; 8 positions agree with TRBD2. CDR1 is SGHDT and CDR2 is YYEEEE in the germline V gene. V dropped 4 bases and J dropped 2; count of bases not matched to a gene: 5. The CDR3 is made up of 14 amino acids. CDR3 bases: TGTGCCAGCAGCGGCGGGGGGTTGACCTACGAGCAGTACGTC. This sequence encodes CASSGGGLTYEQYV.

This clonotype was recorded at least ten times. J is TRBJ2-7 and V is TRBV7-8; D is uncertain. The length of the CDR3 is 15 residues. Germline assignment: CDR1 SGHVS and CDR2 FQNEAQ. Deletions cut 0 bases from V and 2 bases from J, with 11 bases between. The CDR3 DNA reads as TGTGCCAGCAGCTTAGCGAGAGACTTAGCCTACGAGCAGTACGTC. Translation: CASSLARDLAYEQYV.

There are a few counts of this clonotype. V and J are TRBV6-1 and TRBJ2-7; weak D call: TRBD2 (6 bases). Germline V gene data show CDR1 as MNHNS and CDR2 as SASEGT. The CDR3 spans 15 residues. V was trimmed by 0 bases and J by 3 bases, leaving 12 bases between them. The DNA of the CDR3 is TGTGCCAGCAGTGAAGCGGAGGGTTGGGACTACGAGCAGTACGTC. It translates to CASSEAEGWDYEQYV.

The chain has TRBV5-1 and TRBJ2-7, with D perhaps TRBD1 (6 bases). The ends were cut back, 4 bases at V and 2 bases at J, with 10 bases in the middle. The CDR3 covers 13 residues. Germline loops: CDR1 SGHRS, CDR2 YFSETQ. The CDR3 is CASSVGTPYEQYF. For the CDR3, the DNA is TGCGCCAGCAGCGTCGGGACACCCTACGAGCAGTACTTC.

This clonotype was seen more than once but under ten times. The chain uses TRBV27 and TRBJ2-5; TRBD2 aligns across 7 bases. V dropped 5 bases and J dropped 1; count of bases not matched to a gene: 4. CDR3 size: 14 residues. CDR1 and CDR2 (germline): MNHEY, SMNVEV (reference sequence). CDR3 region: CASSPLARQETQYF. The CDR3 nucleotides read TGTGCCAGCAGTCCACTAGCGCGCCAAGAGACCCAGTACTTC.

This clonotype has just a few counts. The chain uses TRBV4-2 and TRBJ2-2; tentatively, D is TRBD1 or TRBD2 (6 bases each). Between the trimmed V and J ends, which lost 7 bases and 1 base, there was a span of 10 bases. The CDR3 loop spans 14 amino acids. The germline CDR1 and CDR2 sequences are LGHNA and YNFKEQ. The CDR3, as DNA: TGTGCCAGCAAGAGGGGGGTGAACACCGGGGAGCTGTTTTTT. Its protein product is CASKRGVNTGELFF.

The chain has TRBV7-3 and TRBJ2-1; the match to TRBD2 covers 8 bases. V trimming: 4 bases; J trimming: 5 bases; junction bases outside the gene matches: 7. The germline V gene encodes CDR1 SGHTA and CDR2 FQGTGA. This CDR3 comprises 15 residues. CDR3 DNA sequence: TGTGCCAGCAGCTCTCAGCGGGGGTCCCACAATGAGCAGTTCTTC. It specifies CASSSQRGSHNEQFF.

J is TRBJ2-3 and V is TRBV6-5; TRBD2 might be the D (5 bases). The CDR3 is 13 amino acids. Germline CDR1 reads MNHEY; CDR2 reads SVGAGI. V lost 6 bases and J lost 4, with 11 bases in between. CDR3 in amino acids: CASSGLSPDTQYF. The CDR3 DNA follows: TGTGCCAGCAGCGGACTGTCACCAGATACGCAGTATTTT.

J is TRBJ1-4 and V is TRBV7-6, with 8 bases aligning to TRBD1. The junction had 17 bases not matched to a gene; V was cut back by 3 bases and J by 2 bases. The CDR3 extends over 20 amino acids. Germline V gives CDR1 SGHVS, CDR2 FNYEAQ. The CDR3 spells CASSLLPVDREQWTNEKLFF. In DNA, the CDR3 is TGTGCCAGCAGCTTGCTCCCTGTGGACAGGGAGCAGTGGACTAATGAAAAACTGTTTTTT. Using reference TRBV7-6 and TRBJ1-4 for the parts outside the CDR3, the full variable domain is GAGVSQSPRYKVTKRGQDVALRCDPISGHVSLYWYRQALGQGPEFLTYFNYEAQQDKSGLPNDRFSAERPEGSISTLTIQRTEQRDSAMYRCASSLLPVDREQWTNEKLFFGSGTQLSVL.

This chain connects TRBV18 to TRBJ2-3, with D tentatively TRBD2 (6 bases). V was trimmed by 0 bases and J by 7 bases, leaving 17 bases between them. The CDR3 loop spans 16 amino acids. Germline assignment: CDR1 KGHSH and CDR2 LQKENI. CDR3 sequence: CASSPPDYPASYTQYF. In DNA form, the CDR3 reads TGTGCCAGCTCACCACCGGACTACCCCGCGTCCTATACGCAGTATTTT. The full variable domain, completed using reference TRBV18 and TRBJ2-3, is NAGVMQNPRHLVRRRGQEARLRCSPMKGHSHVYWYRQLPEEGLKFMVYLQKENIIDESGMPKERFSAEFPKEGPSILRIQQVVRGDSAAYFCASSPPDYPASYTQYFGPGTRLTVL.

This clonotype was recorded at least ten times. The chain links TRBV7-6 to TRBJ2-5; D not certain. From germline, CDR1 is SGHVS and CDR2 FNYEAQ. The CDR3 is made up of 16 amino acids. Trimming pared 1 base from V and 0 bases from J, leaving 12 bases between. CDR3 coding DNA: TGTGCCAGCAGCTTAGAGAATGCAGCTTACCAAGAGACCCAGTACTTC. This sequence encodes CASSLENAAYQETQYF.

This chain connects TRBV6-5 to TRBJ2-7, with D unclear. Germline CDR1 MNHEY, CDR2 SVGAGI. V was cut by 4 bases and J by 3 bases, with 10 bases left in between. The CDR3 has 13 amino acids. The CDR3 loop is CASSSSFSYEQYF. CDR3 in DNA: TGTGCCAGCAGTTCAAGTTTCAGCTACGAGCAGTACTTC.

Note on this clonotype: The CDR3 end shows no conserved phenylalanine or tryptophan, and so a read error is likely. The genes are TRBV12-3 or TRBV12-4 and TRBJ2-1; possibly TRBD1 for D (7 bases). Deletions cut 6 bases from V and 6 bases from J, with 15 bases between. The CDR3 runs 14 residues. CDR3 amino acids: CASRSGGQFNEQFY. DNA for the CDR3: TGTGCCAGCAGGTCAGGGGGGCAGTTCAATGAGCAGTTCTAC.

V and J are TRBV29-1 and TRBJ1-2; D is undetermined. CDR3 length: 14 amino acids. Trimming took 0 bases from V and 7 from J, leaving 15 bases between them. CDR1 is SQVTM and CDR2 is ANQGSEA in the germline V gene. The DNA of the CDR3 is TGCAGCGTTGAAGATCCTAGGGTCGTAGCTGGCTACACCTTC. This gives the protein CSVEDPRVVAGYTF.

Comment on this clonotype: The conserved phenylalanine or tryptophan is not found at the CDR3 terminus, so this likely reflects a read error. The V call is TRBV28, the J call TRBJ2-7; D tentatively fits TRBD1 or TRBD2 (5 bases each). CDR3 size: 14 residues. Per the germline V gene, CDR1 is MDHEN and CDR2 is SYDVKM. The germline V and J ends were trimmed by 5 bases and 2 bases, with 13 bases remaining between them. The CDR3 here is CASSTGPRTYEQYD. CDR3 sequence (DNA): TGTGCCAGCAGTACGGGGCCTCGAACCTACGAGCAGTACGAC.

The chain couples TRBV12-3 or TRBV12-4 to TRBJ2-1; weak D call: TRBD2 (5 bases). This CDR3 is 14 amino acids long. The V end lost 2 bases, the J end lost 7 bases, and 12 bases lay between the germline ends. In DNA, the CDR3 is TGTGCCAGCAGTTTAATTCTAGCTTGGAATGAGCAGTTCTTC. It yields the protein CASSLILAWNEQFF.

The CDR3 DNA sequence: TGTGCCAGTACCGACGGACAGGCCAATCAGCCCCAGCATTTT. Amino acid sequence: CASTDGQANQPQHF. The rearrangement joins TRBV19 to TRBJ1-5; 7 bases line up with TRBD1. With V trimmed by 7 bases and J by 3 bases, 6 bases remained unmatched. Germline V gene sequence: CDR1 LNHDA, CDR2 SQIVND (reference sequence). The CDR3 loop spans 14 amino acids. The full variable domain, its missing parts supplied by reference TRBV19 and TRBJ1-5, is DGGITQSPKYLFRKEGQNVTLSCEQNLNHDAMYWYRQDPGQGLRLIYYSQIVNDFQKGDIAEGYSVSREKKESFPLTVTSAQKNPTAFYLCASTDGQANQPQHFGDGTRLSIL.

This clonotype was seen a handful of times. V usage is TRBV11-2 and J usage is TRBJ2-1; either TRBD1 or TRBD2 may fit D (7 bases each). Trimming shortened V by 2 bases and J by 4 bases, and 12 bases separated the two germline ends. The CDR3 spans 15 residues. The germline CDR1 and CDR2 sequences are SGHAT and FQNNGV. The CDR3 DNA sequence: TGTGCCAGCAGCTTAAGTCAGGGGGGGTACAATGAGCAGTTCTTC. Translation gives CASSLSQGGYNEQFF.

The chain couples TRBV2 to TRBJ2-3; 8 positions agree with TRBD2. The CDR3 is 16 residues long. The germline V gene has CDR1 SNHLY and CDR2 FYNNEI. The J segment lost 4 bases and the V segment lost 3 bases, leaving 9 bases of the junction unmatched. The CDR3 reads CASSDPTSGTADTQYF. CDR3 nucleotide sequence: TGTGCCAGCAGTGACCCCACTAGCGGTACAGCAGATACGCAGTATTTT.

The V call is TRBV7-9, the J call TRBJ2-5; weak D call: TRBD2 (6 bases). Per germline, CDR1 SEHNR and CDR2 FQNEAQ (reference sequence). This CDR3 spans 15 amino acids. Trimming stripped 5 bases from V and 5 bases from J, with 18 bases between. The CDR3 region has the DNA TGTGCCAGCAGCAGCGGCGGGGAGGTAGGGGAGACCCAGTACTTC. Amino acid sequence: CASSSGGEVGETQYF.

In its sample, this clonotype was seen many times. The rearrangement joins TRBV7-6 to TRBJ2-2, with 7 bases matching TRBD1. This CDR3 has 15 residues. V lost 5 bases to trimming and J lost 3 bases; unmatched junction nucleotides: 6. The germline CDR1 and CDR2 sequences are SGHVS and FNYEAQ. The CDR3 nucleotides read TGTGCCAGCAGCATGATGACAGGGTACACCGGGGAGCTGTTTTTT. Translated: CASSMMTGYTGELFF.

This clonotype has at least ten counts. J is TRBJ2-1 and V is TRBV4-1; 7 bases match TRBD2. The J segment lost 5 bases and the V segment lost 1 base, leaving 5 bases of the junction unmatched. The length of the CDR3 is 15 residues. Germline CDR1 and CDR2: MGHRA and YSYEKL. The CDR3, as DNA: TGCGCCAGCAGCCAAGTACTAGCGACTAACAATGAGCAGTTCTTC. It specifies CASSQVLATNNEQFF.

This clonotype was found a few times. V gene TRBV7-2 combines with J gene TRBJ2-4; D possibly uses TRBD1 or TRBD2 (7 bases each). CDR1 is SGHTA and CDR2 is FQGNSA in the germline V gene. Deletions cut 0 bases from V and 8 bases from J, with 11 bases between. There are 14 residues in the CDR3. The DNA for the CDR3 is TGTGCCAGCAGCTTAGCGACAGGGAGGGACATTCAGTACTTC. This encodes CASSLATGRDIQYF. The whole variable domain, filled in from reference TRBV7-2 and TRBJ2-4, reads GAGVSQSPSNKVTEKGKDVELRCDPISGHTALYWYRQSLGQGLEFLIYFQGNSAPDKSGLPSDRFSAERTGGSVSTLTIQRTQQEDSAVYLCASSLATGRDIQYFGAGTRLSVL.

This chain uses TRBV3-1 with TRBJ1-2; D remains ambiguous. Deletions cut 0 bases from V and 6 bases from J, with 14 bases between. Per the germline V gene, CDR1 is LGHDT and CDR2 is YNNKEL (reference sequence). The CDR3 runs to 15 residues. CDR3 in amino acids: CASSQDGSHPDGYTF. In DNA form, the CDR3 reads TGTGCCAGCAGCCAAGACGGCAGTCACCCGGATGGCTACACCTTC.

In its sample, this clonotype was seen many times. The chain uses TRBV7-6 and TRBJ1-2; the D gene is possibly TRBD1 (5 bases). The germline CDR1 and CDR2 sequences are SGHVS and FNYEAQ. V lost 1 base and J lost 3, with 12 bases in between. The CDR3 loop spans 15 amino acids. CDR3 nucleotide sequence: TGTGCCAGCAGCTTAGGGGACCCGAGTGACTATGGCTACACCTTC. Its translation: CASSLGDPSDYGYTF. The full variable domain, with the rest looked up from reference TRBV7-6 and TRBJ1-2, is GAGVSQSPRYKVTKRGQDVALRCDPISGHVSLYWYRQALGQGPEFLTYFNYEAQQDKSGLPNDRFSAERPEGSISTLTIQRTEQRDSAMYRCASSLGDPSDYGYTFGSGTRLTVV.

The chain is built from TRBV11-3 and TRBJ2-3, with 10 bases identical to TRBD1. The CDR3 spans 16 residues. The J segment lost 0 bases and the V segment lost 9 bases, leaving 9 bases of the junction unmatched. Per the germline V gene, CDR1 is SGHNT and CDR2 is YENEEA. CDR3 sequence: CASSARQGASTDTQYF. The CDR3 coding sequence is TGTGCCAGTTCTGCGAGACAGGGGGCAAGCACAGATACGCAGTATTTT.

The chain has TRBV7-8 and TRBJ1-2; perhaps TRBD1 as D (5 bases). V lost 1 base to trimming and J lost 4 bases, with 10 bases between them. The CDR3 runs to 14 residues. Germline loops: CDR1 SGHVS, CDR2 FQNEAQ. CDR3 sequence: CASSLGTGPYGYTF. The CDR3 nucleotides read TGTGCCAGCAGCTTAGGTACGGGGCCCTATGGCTACACCTTC.